The source of this TCR beta chain is a study of blood T cells in healthy people across ages (dated by TCRdb to 2014 to 2015). General notes on the study: In model experiments, roughly one uniquely barcoded TCR beta cDNA molecule per two T cells was captured by template switching. Age-related changes in TCR beta repertoire diversity were measured in the study by deep sequencing normalized with unique cDNA molecular identifiers. The donors were split into four age groups: young (average about 15 years), middle-aged (over 35), aged (approximately 60) and long-lived (roughly 77). To avoid experimental bias, donors of different ages were distributed randomly across sequencing lanes. Using the same blood draw, the study looked at two additional independent replicas of 1 million unique cDNA reads for two donors, one aged 18 to 29 and the other aged 80 or older.

For CDR1 and CDR2, the germline V gene lists MNHEY and SVGEGT. The CDR3 goes from the cysteine to the phenylalanine over 15 residues. Solely the CDR3 DNA is kept, with 45 bases framed from the first base. Results and caveats for the whole study, not just this receptor: Observed TCR beta diversity per million T cells fell roughly linearly with age, and a significant reduction was already apparent by age around 40. Observed TCR beta diversity correlated strongly with the percentage of naive T cells measured by flow cytometry. Total diversity estimates from one million sequenced T cells were considered lower bounds and underestimates. Because the CMV infection status of the donors was unknown, age-related changes in expanded clonotypes may potentially have been confounded. Because profiling used bulk unsorted PBMCs, naive and antigen-experienced compartments could not be compared conclusively. Compared with the aged group, the long-lived group had more naive CD4+ T cells, fewer expanded clones and increased TCR diversity, a pattern suggesting age selection.

Libraries were constructed by 5' RACE. The run used an Illumina HiSeq 2500. A second PCR of roughly 6 to 11 cycles was performed with a sample-barcoded 5' primer and a J-beta primer mix. Each TCR beta cDNA molecule received a unique molecular identifier from a template-switch 5' adaptor carrying 12 random nucleotides. At least 2.5 million CDR3-containing paired-end reads were obtained from each sample. First-strand cDNA synthesis was performed from all RNA using the Mint cDNA synthesis kit, with priming by a TRBC-specific oligonucleotide. After uracil-DNA glycosylase treatment, a first 18-cycle PCR used universal primers M1SS and BC2_uni_R on all cDNA. Per the original workflow: For normalization, 1 million high-quality reads, each with a distinct molecular identifier, were randomly selected from each sample. Instead of being binned into consensus sequences, reads with shared molecular identifiers were discarded. MiTCR, set to a Q25 quality threshold and the strictest error-elimination algorithm, was used for CDR3 identification, clonotype clustering and error correction. A nonparametric unseen species model with Euler transformation was used to estimate a lower bound on total TCR beta diversity. In-frame beta chains were kept once TCRdb had trimmed the public reads at Q25 with fastp and called clones with MiXCR. Rows matching on CDR3 protein sequence are summarized as one entry with the most common DNA and genes. It is TCRdb's table, rather than the study itself, that gives the V and J calls and clone size. The sample records approximately 680,000 distinct CDR3 sequences, about 30% of which are singletons. The top ten clones comprise 15% to 19% of the sample.

With regard to this clonotype: Its binding antigen is unknown. The junction does not match germline at one end; this may be a read error.

Donors were 35 to 40 systemically healthy Caucasian individuals from Russia aged roughly 6 to 100 years. Each donor gave around 9 milliliters of peripheral blood, collected into EDTA-treated Vacutainer tubes. Ficoll-Paque density-gradient centrifugation was used to isolate PBMCs, with at least 6.5 million obtained per sample. Total RNA was extracted from PBMCs with Trizol reagent, with at least 6 micrograms obtained per sample. For every donor, flow cytometry on a PBMC aliquot measured the percentage of naive CD45RAhigh/CD27high T cells. What was sequenced was blood. The TCR comes from a woman older than 75 in good health. Donor details come from another sample of the same person, matched by shared clones. The chain is encoded by TRBV6-2 or TRBV6-3 joined to TRBJ2-2, with no confidently assigned D gene. The DNA sequence is TGTGTCAGCAGTTACGGTGGCACCAACACCGGGGAGCTGTTTTTT. This gives the protein CVSSYGGTNTGELFF.